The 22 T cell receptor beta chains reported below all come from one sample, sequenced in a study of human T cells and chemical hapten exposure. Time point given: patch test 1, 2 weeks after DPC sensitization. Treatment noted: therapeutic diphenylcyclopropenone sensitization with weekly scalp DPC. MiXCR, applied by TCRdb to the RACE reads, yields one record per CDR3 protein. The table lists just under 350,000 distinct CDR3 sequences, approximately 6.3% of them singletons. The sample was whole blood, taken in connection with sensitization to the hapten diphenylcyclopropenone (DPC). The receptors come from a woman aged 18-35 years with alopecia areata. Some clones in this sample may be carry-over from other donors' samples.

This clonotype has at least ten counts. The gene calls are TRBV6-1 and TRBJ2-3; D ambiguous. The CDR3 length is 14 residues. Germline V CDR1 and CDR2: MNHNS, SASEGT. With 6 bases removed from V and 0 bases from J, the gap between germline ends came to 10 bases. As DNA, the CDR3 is TGTGCCAGCAGGCGAACCCTAAGCACAGATACGCAGTATTTT. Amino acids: CASRRTLSTDTQYF.

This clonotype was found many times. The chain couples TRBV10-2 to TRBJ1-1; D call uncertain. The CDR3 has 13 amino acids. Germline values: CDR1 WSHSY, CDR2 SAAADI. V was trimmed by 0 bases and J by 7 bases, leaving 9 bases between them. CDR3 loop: CASSESEGLEAFF. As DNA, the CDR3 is TGCGCCAGCAGTGAGTCGGAAGGCCTTGAAGCTTTCTTT.

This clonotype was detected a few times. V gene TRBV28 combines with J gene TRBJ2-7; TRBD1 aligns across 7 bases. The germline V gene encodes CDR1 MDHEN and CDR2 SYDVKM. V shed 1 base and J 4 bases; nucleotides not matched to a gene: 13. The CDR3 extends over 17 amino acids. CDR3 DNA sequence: TGTGCCAGCAGTTTATTAGTCGGGGCAGGGGGAGCGTACGAGCAGTACTTC. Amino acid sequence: CASSLLVGAGGAYEQYF. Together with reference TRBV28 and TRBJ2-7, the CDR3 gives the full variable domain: DVKVTQSSRYLVKRTGEKVFLECVQDMDHENMFWYRQDPGLGLRLIYFSYDVKMKEKGDIPEGYSVSREKKERFSLILESASTNQTSMYLCASSLLVGAGGAYEQYFGPGTRLTVT.

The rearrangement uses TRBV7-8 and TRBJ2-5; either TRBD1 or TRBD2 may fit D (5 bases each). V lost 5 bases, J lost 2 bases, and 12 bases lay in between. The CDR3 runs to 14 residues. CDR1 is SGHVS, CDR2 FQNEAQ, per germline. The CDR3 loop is CASSRGRTQETQYF. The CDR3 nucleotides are TGTGCCAGCAGCCGGGGACGGACTCAAGAGACCCAGTACTTC.

In nucleotides, the CDR3 is TGTGCCAGCAGCCCATTCTCGGGACAGAGCTCCTACGAGCAGTACTTC. Protein: CASSPFSGQSSYEQYF. This chain joins TRBV7-8 and TRBJ2-7; 7 bases are a match to TRBD1. The CDR3 covers 16 residues. The germline V gene has CDR1 SGHVS and CDR2 FQNEAQ. V gave up 5 bases and J gave up 0 bases; unmatched junction bases: 10.

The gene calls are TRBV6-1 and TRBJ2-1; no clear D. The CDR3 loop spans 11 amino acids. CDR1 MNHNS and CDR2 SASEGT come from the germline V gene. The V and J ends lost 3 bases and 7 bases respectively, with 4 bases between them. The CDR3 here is CASSDENEQFF. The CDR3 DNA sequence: TGTGCCAGCAGTGACGAGAATGAGCAGTTCTTC.

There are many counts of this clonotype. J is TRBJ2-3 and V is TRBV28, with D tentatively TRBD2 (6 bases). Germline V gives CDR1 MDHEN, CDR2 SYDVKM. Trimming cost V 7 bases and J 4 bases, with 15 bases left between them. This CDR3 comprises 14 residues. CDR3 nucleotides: TGTGCCAGCACTTCACCACTAGCTGCAGATACGCAGTATTTT. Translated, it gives CASTSPLAADTQYF.

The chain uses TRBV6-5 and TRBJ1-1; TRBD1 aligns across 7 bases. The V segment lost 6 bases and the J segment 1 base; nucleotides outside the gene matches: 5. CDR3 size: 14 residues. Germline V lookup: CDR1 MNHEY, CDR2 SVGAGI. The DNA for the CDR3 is TGTGCCAGCAGCCCACGGGACAGGAACACTGAAGCTTTCTTT. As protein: CASSPRDRNTEAFF.

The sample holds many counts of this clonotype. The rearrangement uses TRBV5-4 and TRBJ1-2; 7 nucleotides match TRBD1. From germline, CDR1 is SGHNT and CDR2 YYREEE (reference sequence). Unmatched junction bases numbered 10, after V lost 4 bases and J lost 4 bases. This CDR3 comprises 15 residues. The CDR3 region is CASSQQGNPGYGYTF. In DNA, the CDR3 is TGTGCCAGCAGCCAACAGGGGAACCCGGGCTATGGCTACACCTTC.

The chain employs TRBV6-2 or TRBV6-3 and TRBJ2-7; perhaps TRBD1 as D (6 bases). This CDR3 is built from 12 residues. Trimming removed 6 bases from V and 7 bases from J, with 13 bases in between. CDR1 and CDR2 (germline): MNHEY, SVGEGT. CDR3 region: CASSFGDTEQYF. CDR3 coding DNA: TGTGCCAGCAGCTTCGGGGACACGGAGCAGTACTTC.

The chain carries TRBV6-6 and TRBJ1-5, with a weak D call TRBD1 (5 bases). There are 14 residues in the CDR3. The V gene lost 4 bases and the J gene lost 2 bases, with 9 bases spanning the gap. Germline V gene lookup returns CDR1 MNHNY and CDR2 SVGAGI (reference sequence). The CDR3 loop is CASSSWDGNQPQHF. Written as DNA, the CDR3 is TGTGCCAGCAGTTCCTGGGACGGCAATCAGCCCCAGCATTTT.

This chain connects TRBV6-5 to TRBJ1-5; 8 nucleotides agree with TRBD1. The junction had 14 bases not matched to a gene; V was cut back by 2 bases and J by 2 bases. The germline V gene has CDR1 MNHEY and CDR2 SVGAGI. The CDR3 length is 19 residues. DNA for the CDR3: TGTGCCAGCAGTTACGATGGGACAGGAATATCGAGAGGCAATCAGCCCCAGCATTTT. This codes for CASSYDGTGISRGNQPQHF.

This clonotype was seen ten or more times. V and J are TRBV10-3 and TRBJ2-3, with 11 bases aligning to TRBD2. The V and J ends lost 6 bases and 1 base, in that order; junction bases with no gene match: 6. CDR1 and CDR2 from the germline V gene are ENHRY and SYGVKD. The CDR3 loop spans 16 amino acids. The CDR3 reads CAIRDLAGGRTDTQYF. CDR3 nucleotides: TGTGCCATCAGGGATCTAGCGGGGGGTCGCACAGATACGCAGTATTTT.

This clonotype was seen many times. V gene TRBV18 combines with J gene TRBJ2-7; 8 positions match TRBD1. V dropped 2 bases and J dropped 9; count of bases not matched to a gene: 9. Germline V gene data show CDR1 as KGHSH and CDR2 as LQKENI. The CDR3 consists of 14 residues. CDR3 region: CASSPWQGALGQYF. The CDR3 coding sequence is TGTGCCAGCTCACCATGGCAGGGGGCCTTGGGGCAGTACTTC.

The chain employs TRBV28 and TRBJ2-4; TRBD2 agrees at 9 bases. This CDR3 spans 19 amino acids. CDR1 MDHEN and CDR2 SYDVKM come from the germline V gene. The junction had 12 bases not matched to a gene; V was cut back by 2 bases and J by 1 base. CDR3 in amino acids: CASSLSGTSWSPAKNIQYF. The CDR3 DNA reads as TGTGCCAGCAGTTTAAGTGGGACTAGCTGGTCTCCCGCCAAAAACATTCAGTACTTC.

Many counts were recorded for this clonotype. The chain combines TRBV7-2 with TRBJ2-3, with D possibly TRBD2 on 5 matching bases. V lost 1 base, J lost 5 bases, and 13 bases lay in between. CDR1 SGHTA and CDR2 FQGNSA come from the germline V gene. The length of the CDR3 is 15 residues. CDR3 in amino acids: CASSLGGGGGDTQYF. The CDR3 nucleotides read TGTGCCAGCAGCTTAGGTGGTGGAGGTGGAGATACGCAGTATTTT.

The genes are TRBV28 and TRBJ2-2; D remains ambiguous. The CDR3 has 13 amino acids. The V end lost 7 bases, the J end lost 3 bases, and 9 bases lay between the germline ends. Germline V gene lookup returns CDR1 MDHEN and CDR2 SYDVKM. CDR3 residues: CASTRVDTGELFF. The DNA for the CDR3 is TGTGCCAGCACCCGGGTCGACACCGGGGAGCTGTTTTTT.

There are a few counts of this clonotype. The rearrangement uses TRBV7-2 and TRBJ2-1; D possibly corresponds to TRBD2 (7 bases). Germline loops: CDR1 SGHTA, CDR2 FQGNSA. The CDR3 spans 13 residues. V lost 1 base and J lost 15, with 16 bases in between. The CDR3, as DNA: TGTGCCAGCAGCTTAGGCTTGGGGGGGCCTGGGTTCTTC. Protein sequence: CASSLGLGGPGFF.

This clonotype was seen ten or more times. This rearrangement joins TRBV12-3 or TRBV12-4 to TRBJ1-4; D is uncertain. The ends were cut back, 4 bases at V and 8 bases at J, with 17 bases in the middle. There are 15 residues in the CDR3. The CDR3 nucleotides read TGTGCCAGCAGTTCCATCCAAGGAGGAGGAGAAAAACTGTTTTTT. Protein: CASSSIQGGGEKLFF.

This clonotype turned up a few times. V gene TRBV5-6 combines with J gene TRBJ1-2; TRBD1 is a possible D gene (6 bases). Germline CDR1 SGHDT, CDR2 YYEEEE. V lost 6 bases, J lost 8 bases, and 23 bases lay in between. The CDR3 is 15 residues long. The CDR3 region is CASTSPTGGAKGYTF. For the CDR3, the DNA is TGTGCCAGCACCTCCCCCACCGGGGGGGCGAAAGGCTACACCTTC.

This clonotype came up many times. CDR3 sequence: CASSPTGGQGYTQYF. The DNA of the CDR3 is TGTGCCAGCAGCCCAACAGGGGGCCAGGGATATACGCAGTATTTT. This chain uses TRBV6-2 or TRBV6-3 with TRBJ2-3; 9 nucleotides agree with TRBD1. The CDR3 contains 15 residues. Germline CDR1 and CDR2: MNHEY and SVGEGT. V was pared by 6 bases and J by 7 bases, with 11 bases of the junction left unmatched.

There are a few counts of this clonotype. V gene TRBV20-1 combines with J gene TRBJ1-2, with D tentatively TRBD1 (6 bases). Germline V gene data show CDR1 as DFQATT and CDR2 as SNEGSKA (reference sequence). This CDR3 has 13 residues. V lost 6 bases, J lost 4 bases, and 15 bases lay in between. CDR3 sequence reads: CSAQPGGAYGYTF. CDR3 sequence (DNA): TGCAGTGCCCAACCGGGGGGCGCCTATGGCTACACCTTC.